This T cell receptor beta chain is drawn from a study of control samples from healthy donors and cancer patients. Sequencing used immunoSEQ multiplex PCR; TCRdb keeps in-frame clones, though not all of them. The top ten clones hold about 1.3% of a sample with about 94,000 clones, 86% of them seen once. This clone appeared a single time. V shed 4 bases, J shed 1 base, and the junction held 7 bases outside the gene matches. The CDR3 is 17 amino acids. Germline loops: CDR1 LGHDT, CDR2 YNNKEL (reference sequence). Material: blood. The TCR sequence derives from a woman aged 45 to 65 in good health. J is TRBJ1-1 and V is TRBV3-1 (or the pseudogene TRBV3-2), with 12 bases matching TRBD1. Here the CDR3 reads CASSLGDRGRSNTEAFF. The CDR3 DNA sequence: TGTGCCAGCAGCCTAGGGGACAGGGGGCGATCGAACACTGAAGCTTTCTTT.